This T cell receptor beta chain was recorded in a study of blood T cells in healthy people across ages. Donor samples were obtained from healthy Caucasian individuals from Russia, aged roughly 6 to 90. Study observations and caveats: Among long-lived donors, naive CD4+ cells were more numerous and diversity higher than in aged donors.

The authors ran a second PCR of about 6 to 11 cycles using a sample-barcoded 5' primer and a J-beta primer mix. TCRdb independently ran MiXCR on the 5' RACE reads; one entry per CDR3 protein. Of about 670,000 distinct CDR3 sequences detected, approximately 52% appear once; the ten largest clones hold 13%. This clonotype was seen a few times. Its antigen is unknown. CDR1 and CDR2 from the germline V gene are DFQATT and SNEGSKA (reference sequence). V lost 3 bases and J lost 0, with 8 bases in between. The CDR3 extends over 13 amino acids. The sequencing input was blood. The V call is TRBV20-1, the J call TRBJ2-5, with D uncertain. The TCR comes from a woman of 80 years or more in good health. The CDR3 nucleotides read TGCAGTGCTAGGAAACCATACCAAGAGACCCAGTACTTC. This sequence encodes CSARKPYQETQYF.